The rows below give T cell receptor beta chains drawn from one sample of a study of blood T cells in healthy people across ages. TCRdb called the 5' RACE reads again in MiXCR, with one record for every CDR3 protein. The repertoire holds about 670,000 distinct CDR3 sequences, approximately 52% seen once, with approximately 13% in the top ten. The sample comprised blood. The receptors were sampled from a woman of 80 years or more in good health. CDR3s include the opening cysteine and the closing phenylalanine or tryptophan. The order of the fields is V gene, clone size, J gene, D gene, CDR3 DNA, CDR3 protein. The D gene is left open where the match is weak. Clone size appears in some rows only: once, few, many, or a class for an expanded clone.

V: TRBV3-1; size: NA; J: TRBJ1-5; D: NA; DNA: TGTGCCAGCAGCCAAGGGACAGTTAGCAATCAGCCCCAGCATTTT; CDR3: CASSQGTVSNQPQHF
V: TRBV7-2; size: many; J: TRBJ2-1; D: NA; DNA: TGTGCCAGCAGCTTAGCGGTGCGGCAGGGAAGCAATGAGCAGTTCTTC; CDR3: CASSLAVRQGSNEQFF
V: TRBV11-2; size: few; J: TRBJ2-2; D: NA; DNA: TGTGCCAGCAGCTTAGTGGCCACGGGGGCCGGGGAGCTGTTTTTT; CDR3: CASSLVATGAGELFF
V: TRBV27; size: few; J: TRBJ1-1; D: TRBD1; DNA: TGTGCCAGCAGTAGGGCCAGGACAGGGATGAACACTGAAGCTTTCTTT; CDR3: CASSRARTGMNTEAFF
V: TRBV6-6; size: NA; J: TRBJ2-1; D: NA; DNA: TGTGCCAGCAGTCGAACGACAGGTTATGAGCAGTTCTTC; CDR3: CASSRTTGYEQFF
V: TRBV27; size: many; J: TRBJ2-1; D: NA; DNA: TGTGCCAGCAGTCTCCAACCCGGTGGGACGAATGAGCAGTTCTTC; CDR3: CASSLQPGGTNEQFF
V: TRBV30; size: NA; J: TRBJ1-2; D: NA; DNA: TGTGCCTGGAGTCTCGGACTCCCCTATGGCTACACCTTC; CDR3: CAWSLGLPYGYTF
V: TRBV18; size: NA; J: TRBJ1-5; D: NA; DNA: TGTGCCAGCTCACCACCGGAGGCAGCCGTAGAGCCCCAGCATTTT; CDR3: CASSPPEAAVEPQHF
V: TRBV2; size: NA; J: TRBJ1-1; D: NA; DNA: TGTGACAGCAGTGTTTTGGGGGCTCAACTGAACACTGAAGCTTTCTTT; CDR3: CDSSVLGAQLNTEAFF
V: TRBV15; size: NA; J: TRBJ2-3; D: TRBD1; DNA: TGTGCCACCAGCAGAGCCGGGACAGGGGGCTCCGCAGATACGCAGTATTTT; CDR3: CATSRAGTGGSADTQYF
V: TRBV5-1; size: many; J: TRBJ2-3; D: TRBD2; DNA: TGCGCCAGCAGCTTGGATCTAGCGGGAGAGACAGATACGCAGTATTTT; CDR3: CASSLDLAGETDTQYF
V: TRBV5-1; size: NA; J: TRBJ1-6; D: NA; DNA: TGCGCCAGCAGCTTATCCGGATCCGGTTCACCCCTCCACTTT; CDR3: CASSLSGSGSPLHF
V: TRBV5-1; size: few; J: TRBJ2-5; D: TRBD2; DNA: TGCGCCAGCAGCTACCACTCGCAAGTGACTAGCGTCTTCAATGAGCAGTACTTC; CDR3: CASSYHSQVTSVFNEQYF
V: TRBV7-8; size: NA; J: TRBJ1-1; D: NA; DNA: TGTGCCAGCAGCTCCTACAGGTTAACTGTAGCTTTCTTT; CDR3: CASSSYRLTVAFF
V: TRBV5-1; size: few; J: TRBJ2-1; D: TRBD1; DNA: TGCGCCAGCAGCCCGGGTGGGACAGGGACCTACAATGAGCAGTTCTTC; CDR3: CASSPGGTGTYNEQFF
V: TRBV5-6; size: NA; J: TRBJ2-2; D: TRBD2; DNA: TGTGCCAGCAGCTTGATCGGGGGGGAGACCGGGGAGCTGTTTTTT; CDR3: CASSLIGGETGELFF
V: TRBV7-8; size: many; J: TRBJ2-3; D: TRBD2; DNA: TGTGCCAGCAGCAGGACTAGCGGAAATACGCAGTATTTT; CDR3: CASSRTSGNTQYF
V: TRBV5-1; size: few; J: TRBJ1-5; D: NA; DNA: TGCGCCAGCAGCTTGCTGGGGGATCAGCCCCAGCATTTT; CDR3: CASSLLGDQPQHF
V: TRBV10-3; size: many; J: TRBJ2-3; D: NA; DNA: TGTGCCATCAGTGAGTTTACTAGCACGCAGTATTTT; CDR3: CAISEFTSTQYF
V: TRBV20-1; size: many; J: TRBJ2-3; D: NA; DNA: TGCAGTCTTGCGAGTTCTAGGTTAGATACGCAGTATTTT; CDR3: CSLASSRLDTQYF
V: TRBV15; size: NA; J: TRBJ2-1; D: TRBD2; DNA: TGTGCCACCAGCAGAGATATTGCGGGAGTGGGAAATGAGCAGTTCTTC; CDR3: CATSRDIAGVGNEQFF
V: TRBV9; size: once; J: TRBJ1-6; D: NA; DNA: TGTGCCAGCAGCGGGGGCCTTTTTAATTCACCCCTCCACTTT; CDR3: CASSGGLFNSPLHF
V: TRBV4-1; size: few; J: TRBJ1-1; D: NA; DNA: TGCGCCAGCAGCCCCGGGACACTTCGGAGGGTCATGAACACTGAAGCTTTCTTT; CDR3: CASSPGTLRRVMNTEAFF
V: TRBV20-1; size: NA; J: TRBJ1-5; D: TRBD1; DNA: TGCAGTGCTAGGGAGGACAGGGAAAATCAGCCCCAGCATTTT; CDR3: CSAREDRENQPQHF
V: TRBV2; size: few; J: TRBJ2-5; D: TRBD2; DNA: TGTGCCAGCAGTCTAGCGGGGCCGGCAAGAGTGACCCAGTACTTC; CDR3: CASSLAGPARVTQYF
V: TRBV20-1; size: NA; J: TRBJ2-7; D: NA; DNA: TGCAGTGCTAGAGTGGCGCAGGGGGAGCAGTACTTC; CDR3: CSARVAQGEQYF
V: TRBV28; size: many; J: TRBJ2-5; D: NA; DNA: TGTGCCAGCAGCCCCGCGGGGTGGTTCCAGTACTTC; CDR3: CASSPAGWFQYF